This T cell receptor (beta chain) was documented in a study of cytomegalovirus exposure and HLA in healthy donors. PCR used 60 Vbeta primers and 13 Jbeta primers. Here immunoSEQ multiplex PCR was the method, and the copy in TCRdb shows in-frame clones only, minus some. Here the sample spans some 160,000 clones, approximately 83% being singletons. This CDR3 region has 15 residues. Trimming at V came to 2 bases and at J to 2 bases, leaving 5 bases not matched to a gene. Germline-derived CDR1 and CDR2 are MNHNS and SASEGT. The source material was PBMCs. The sequence came from a woman in her forties in good health and CMV-seronegative. The chain combines TRBV6-1 with TRBJ2-7, with 8 bases that match TRBD1. CDR3 bases: TGTGCCAGCAGTGAACCTACAGGGGGGCCCTACGAGCAGTACTTC. It yields the protein CASSEPTGGPYEQYF.